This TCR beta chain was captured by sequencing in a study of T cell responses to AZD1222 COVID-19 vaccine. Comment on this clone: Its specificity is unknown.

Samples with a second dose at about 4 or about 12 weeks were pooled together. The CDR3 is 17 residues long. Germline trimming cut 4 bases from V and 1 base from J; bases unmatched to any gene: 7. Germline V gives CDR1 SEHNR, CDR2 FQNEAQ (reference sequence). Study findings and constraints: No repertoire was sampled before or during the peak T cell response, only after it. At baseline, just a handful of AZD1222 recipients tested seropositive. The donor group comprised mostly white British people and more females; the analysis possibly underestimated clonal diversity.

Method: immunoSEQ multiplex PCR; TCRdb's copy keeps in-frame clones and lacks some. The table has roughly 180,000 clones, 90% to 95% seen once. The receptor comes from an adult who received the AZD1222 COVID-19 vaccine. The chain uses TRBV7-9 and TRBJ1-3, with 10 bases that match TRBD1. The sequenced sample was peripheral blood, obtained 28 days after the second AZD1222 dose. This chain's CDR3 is CASSWGQGTSSGNTIYF. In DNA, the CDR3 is TGTGCCAGCAGCTGGGGACAGGGGACGAGTTCTGGAAACACCATATATTTT.